This T cell receptor (beta chain) was recorded in a study of blood T cell repertoires in COVID-19. At the level of the study: The origin of the acute and convalescent COVID-19 samples was the United States, Italy and Spain.

The germline CDR1 and CDR2 sequences are LNHDA and SQIVND (reference sequence). V lost 3 bases to trimming and J lost 0 bases; unmatched junction nucleotides: 7. The CDR3 covers 16 residues. The data were produced by immunoSEQ multiplex PCR, yet TCRdb's version contains in-frame clones alone and is incomplete. Altogether over 200,000 clones are present, nearly 90% being singletons, with the ten largest covering roughly 0.8%. The sample taken for sequencing was peripheral blood. This receptor was taken from a woman aged 30 to 39 with acute or convalescent COVID-19. The genes are TRBV19 and TRBJ2-5, with TRBD1 matching 7 bases. CDR3 DNA sequence: TGTGCCAGTAGTATGCGACGGGGACAGAACCAAGAGACCCAGTACTTC. It translates to CASSMRRGQNQETQYF.